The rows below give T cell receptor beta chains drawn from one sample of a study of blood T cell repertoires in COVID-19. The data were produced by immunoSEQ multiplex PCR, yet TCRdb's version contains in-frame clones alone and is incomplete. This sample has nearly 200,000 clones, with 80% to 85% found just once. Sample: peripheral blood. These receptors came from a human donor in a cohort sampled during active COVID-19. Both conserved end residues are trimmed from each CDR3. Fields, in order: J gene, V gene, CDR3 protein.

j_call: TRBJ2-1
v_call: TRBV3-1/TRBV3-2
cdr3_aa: ASMSSGYNEQF

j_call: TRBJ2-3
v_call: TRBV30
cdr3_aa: AWRASTSTDTQY

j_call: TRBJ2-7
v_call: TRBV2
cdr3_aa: ASGGGSLPYEQY

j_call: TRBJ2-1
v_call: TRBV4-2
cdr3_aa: ASSQFRDNNEQF

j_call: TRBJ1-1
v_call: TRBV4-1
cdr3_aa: ASSQDYGNTEAF

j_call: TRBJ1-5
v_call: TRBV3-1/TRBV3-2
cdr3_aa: ASSHSGGDQPQH

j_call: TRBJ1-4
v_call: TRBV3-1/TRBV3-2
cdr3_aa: ASSQRGQGRDEKLF

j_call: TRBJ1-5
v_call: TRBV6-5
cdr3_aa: ASMKVEMGNQPQH

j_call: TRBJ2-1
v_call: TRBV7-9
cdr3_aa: ASSSGPIEQF

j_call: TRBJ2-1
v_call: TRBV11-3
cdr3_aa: ASSSDRGPYEQF

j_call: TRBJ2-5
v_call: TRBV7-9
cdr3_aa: ASSSDRALETQY

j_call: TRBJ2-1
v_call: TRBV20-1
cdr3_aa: SARGPREQF

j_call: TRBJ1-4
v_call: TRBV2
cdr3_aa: AIASRPRGGEKLF

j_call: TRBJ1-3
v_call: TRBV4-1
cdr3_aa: ASSQDLREPGNTIY

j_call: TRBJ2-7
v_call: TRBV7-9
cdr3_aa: ASRGEGLAGPNEQY

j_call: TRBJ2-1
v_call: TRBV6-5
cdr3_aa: ASSINRINEQF

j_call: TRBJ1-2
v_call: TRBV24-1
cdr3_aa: AVEGRTGAFSGYT

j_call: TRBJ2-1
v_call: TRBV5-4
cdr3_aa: ASSLLAEQF

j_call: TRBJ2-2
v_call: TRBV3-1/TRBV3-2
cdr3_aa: ASSHLDGENTGELF

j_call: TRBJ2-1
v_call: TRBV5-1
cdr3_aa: ASSDTGTSGNEQF

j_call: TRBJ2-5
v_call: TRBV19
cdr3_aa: ASSIEGRAYETQY

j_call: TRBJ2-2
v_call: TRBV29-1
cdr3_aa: SVISLRNTGELF

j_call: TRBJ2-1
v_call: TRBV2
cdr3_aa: ASSELAGFYNEQF

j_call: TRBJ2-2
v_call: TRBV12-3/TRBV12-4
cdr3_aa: ASRVQGAGELF

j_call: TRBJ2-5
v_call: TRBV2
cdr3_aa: ASSDRGLARETQY

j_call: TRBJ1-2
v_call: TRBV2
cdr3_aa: ASRKIILPRSYGYT

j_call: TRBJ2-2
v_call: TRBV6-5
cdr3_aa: ASRTGNTGELF

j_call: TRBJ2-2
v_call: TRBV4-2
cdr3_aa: ASSQGASGTGELF

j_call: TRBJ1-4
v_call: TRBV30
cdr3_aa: AWSVTGTGDGKLF

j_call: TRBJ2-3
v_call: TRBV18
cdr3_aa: ASSRLAGGTDTQY

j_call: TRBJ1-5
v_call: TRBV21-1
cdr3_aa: ASSKEVGRGNQPQH

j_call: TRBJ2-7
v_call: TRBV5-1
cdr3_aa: ASSLRSNADYEQY